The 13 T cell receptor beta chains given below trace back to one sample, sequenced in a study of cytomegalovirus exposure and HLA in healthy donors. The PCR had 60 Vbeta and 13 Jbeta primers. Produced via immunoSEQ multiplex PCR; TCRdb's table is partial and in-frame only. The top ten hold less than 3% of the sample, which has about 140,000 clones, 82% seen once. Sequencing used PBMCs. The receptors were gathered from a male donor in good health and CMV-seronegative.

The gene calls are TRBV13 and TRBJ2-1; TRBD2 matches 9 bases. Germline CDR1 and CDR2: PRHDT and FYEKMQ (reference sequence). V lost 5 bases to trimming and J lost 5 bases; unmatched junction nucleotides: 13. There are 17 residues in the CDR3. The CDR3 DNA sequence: TGTGCCAGCAGCCCCCCCAGCGCGGGAGGGCCGGACAATGAGCAGTTCTTC. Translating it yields CASSPPSAGGPDNEQFF.

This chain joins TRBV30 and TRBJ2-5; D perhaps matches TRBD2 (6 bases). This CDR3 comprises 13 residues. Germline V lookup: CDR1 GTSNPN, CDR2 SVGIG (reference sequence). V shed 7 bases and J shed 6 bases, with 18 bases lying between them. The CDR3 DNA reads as TGTGCCTCAACCGGAGGGTCCGTGAAGACCCAGTACTTC. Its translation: CASTGGSVKTQYF.

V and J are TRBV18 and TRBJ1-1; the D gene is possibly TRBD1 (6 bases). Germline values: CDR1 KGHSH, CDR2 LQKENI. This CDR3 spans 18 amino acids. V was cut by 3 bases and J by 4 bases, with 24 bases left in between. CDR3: CASSPKPRGMTVVTEAFF. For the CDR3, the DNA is TGTGCCAGCTCACCGAAGCCTAGGGGGATGACAGTGGTCACTGAAGCTTTCTTT. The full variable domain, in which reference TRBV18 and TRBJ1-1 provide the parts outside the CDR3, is NAGVMQNPRHLVRRRGQEARLRCSPMKGHSHVYWYRQLPEEGLKFMVYLQKENIIDESGMPKERFSAEFPKEGPSILRIQQVVRGDSAAYFCASSPKPRGMTVVTEAFFGQGTRLTVV.

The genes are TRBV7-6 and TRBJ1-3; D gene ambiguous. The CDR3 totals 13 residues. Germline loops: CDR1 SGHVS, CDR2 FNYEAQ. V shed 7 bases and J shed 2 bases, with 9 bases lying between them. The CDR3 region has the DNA TGTGCCAGCACTTCGAGTCCTGGAAACACCATATATTTT. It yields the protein CASTSSPGNTIYF. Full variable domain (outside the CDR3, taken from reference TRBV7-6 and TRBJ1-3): GAGVSQSPRYKVTKRGQDVALRCDPISGHVSLYWYRQALGQGPEFLTYFNYEAQQDKSGLPNDRFSAERPEGSISTLTIQRTEQRDSAMYRCASTSSPGNTIYFGEGSWLTVV.

The CDR3 DNA reads TGTGCCACCAGCAGAGATCCAGGGTCGGACACCATATATTTT. Translating gives CATSRDPGSDTIYF. V gene TRBV15 combines with J gene TRBJ1-3, with D perhaps TRBD1 (5 bases). The germline CDR1 and CDR2 sequences are LNHNV and YYDKDF (reference sequence). V dropped 0 bases and J dropped 8 bases, with 11 bases sitting between them. The CDR3 consists of 14 residues.

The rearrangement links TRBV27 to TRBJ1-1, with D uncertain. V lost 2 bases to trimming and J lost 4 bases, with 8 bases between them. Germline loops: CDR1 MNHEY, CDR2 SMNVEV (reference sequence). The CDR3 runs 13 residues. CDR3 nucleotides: TGTGCCAGCAGTTTAAAGGAGATCACTGAAGCTTTCTTT. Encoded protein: CASSLKEITEAFF.

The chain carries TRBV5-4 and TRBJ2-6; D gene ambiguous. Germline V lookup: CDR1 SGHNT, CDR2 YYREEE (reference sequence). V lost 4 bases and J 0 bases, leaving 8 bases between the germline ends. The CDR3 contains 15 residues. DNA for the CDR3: TGTGCCAGCAGCCCAGGCTACTCTGGGGCCAACGTCCTGACTTTC. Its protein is CASSPGYSGANVLTF.

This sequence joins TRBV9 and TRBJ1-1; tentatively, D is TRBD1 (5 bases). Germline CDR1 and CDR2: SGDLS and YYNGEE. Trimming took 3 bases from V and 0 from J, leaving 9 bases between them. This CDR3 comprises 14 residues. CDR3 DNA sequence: TGTGCCAGCAGCGAGGGGCCCGTGAACACTGAAGCTTTCTTT. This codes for CASSEGPVNTEAFF.

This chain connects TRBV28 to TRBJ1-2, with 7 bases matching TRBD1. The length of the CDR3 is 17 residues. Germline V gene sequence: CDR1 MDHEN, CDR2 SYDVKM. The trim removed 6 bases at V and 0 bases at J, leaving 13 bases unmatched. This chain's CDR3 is CASSSPDVDRTNYGYTF. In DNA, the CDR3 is TGTGCCAGCAGCTCCCCGGACGTGGACAGGACTAACTATGGCTACACCTTC.

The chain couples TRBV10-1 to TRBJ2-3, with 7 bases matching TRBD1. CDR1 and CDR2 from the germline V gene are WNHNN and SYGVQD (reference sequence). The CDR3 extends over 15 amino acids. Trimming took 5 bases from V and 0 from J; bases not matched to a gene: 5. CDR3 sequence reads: CASSPGTASTDTQYF. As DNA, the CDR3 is TGCGCCAGCAGTCCCGGGACAGCAAGCACAGATACGCAGTATTTT.

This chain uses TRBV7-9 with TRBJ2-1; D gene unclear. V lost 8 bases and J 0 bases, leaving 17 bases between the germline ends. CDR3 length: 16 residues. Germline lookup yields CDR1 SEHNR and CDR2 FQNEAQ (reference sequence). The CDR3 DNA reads TGTGCCAGCCACCACTGGGTACGGAGCTCCTACAATGAGCAGTTCTTC. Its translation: CASHHWVRSSYNEQFF.

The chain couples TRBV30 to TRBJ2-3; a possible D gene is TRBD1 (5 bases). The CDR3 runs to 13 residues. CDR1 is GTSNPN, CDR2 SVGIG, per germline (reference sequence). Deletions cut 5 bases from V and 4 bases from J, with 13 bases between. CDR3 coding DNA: TGTGCCTGGCAGGGCCTGGAGCCAGATACGCAGTATTTT. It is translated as CAWQGLEPDTQYF.

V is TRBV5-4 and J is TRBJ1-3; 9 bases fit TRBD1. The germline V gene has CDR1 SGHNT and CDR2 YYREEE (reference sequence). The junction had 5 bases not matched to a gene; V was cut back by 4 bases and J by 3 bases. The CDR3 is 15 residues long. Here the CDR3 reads CASSPTGGVGNTIYF. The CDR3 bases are TGTGCCAGCAGCCCAACAGGGGGCGTTGGAAACACCATATATTTT. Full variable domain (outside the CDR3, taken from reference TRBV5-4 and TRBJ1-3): ETGVTQSPTHLIKTRGQQVTLRCSSQSGHNTVSWYQQALGQGPQFIFQYYREEENGRGNFPPRFSGLQFPNYSSELNVNALELDDSALYLCASSPTGGVGNTIYFGEGSWLTVV.